This TCR beta chain is drawn from a study of blood T cell repertoires in COVID-19. Clones were read by immunoSEQ multiplex PCR, and TCRdb kept only the in-frame ones, dropping some. The sample comprises about 53,000 clones, 80% to 90% of which are singletons, and around 2.7% rests with the top ten. The V gene end was trimmed by 2 bases and the J gene end by 0 bases; junction bases not matched to a gene: 6. The CDR3 has 17 amino acids. CDR1 and CDR2 (germline): SGHRS, YFSETQ. Material for sequencing was peripheral blood. The genes are TRBV5-1 and TRBJ2-1, with 9 bases lining up with TRBD2. The receptor comes from a man older than 75 with acute or convalescent COVID-19. The CDR3 bases are TGCGCCAGCAGCTTTCTGGCGGGGGGGAACTCCTACAATGAGCAGTTCTTC. Translated, it gives CASSFLAGGNSYNEQFF.